This T cell receptor (beta chain) was observed in a study of OX40 agonist ivuxolimab in advanced cancers. Assay used: immunoSEQ multiplex PCR; TCRdb lists only in-frame clones, some missing. Of approximately 54,000 clones in the sample, 85% to 95% were seen once. Germline-derived CDR1 and CDR2 are MNHEY and SMNVEV (reference sequence). The CDR3 runs to 13 residues. Trimming left V 2 bases short and J 4 bases short, with 8 bases between. The starting material was CD4+ or CD8+ T cells sorted from blood, obtained in a trial of the OX40 agonist ivuxolimab. V usage is TRBV27 and J usage is TRBJ1-2; D gene ambiguous. The source of this sequence is an adult with an advanced solid tumor such as melanoma, head and neck, liver or kidney cancer. In nucleotides, the CDR3 is TGTGCCAGCAGTTTAGGAAAACCCTATGGCTACACCTTC. Protein sequence: CASSLGKPYGYTF.